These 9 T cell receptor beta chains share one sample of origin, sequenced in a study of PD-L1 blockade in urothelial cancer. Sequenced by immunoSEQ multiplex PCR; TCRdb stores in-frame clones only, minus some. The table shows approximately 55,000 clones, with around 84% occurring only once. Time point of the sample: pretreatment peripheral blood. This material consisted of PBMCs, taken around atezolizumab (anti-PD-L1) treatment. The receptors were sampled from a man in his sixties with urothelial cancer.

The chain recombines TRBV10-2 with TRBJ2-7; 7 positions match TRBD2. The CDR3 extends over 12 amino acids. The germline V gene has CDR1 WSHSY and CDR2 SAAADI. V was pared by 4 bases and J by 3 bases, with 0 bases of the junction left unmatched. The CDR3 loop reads CASSASGYEQYF. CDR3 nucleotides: TGCGCCAGCAGTGCTAGCGGCTACGAGCAGTACTTC.

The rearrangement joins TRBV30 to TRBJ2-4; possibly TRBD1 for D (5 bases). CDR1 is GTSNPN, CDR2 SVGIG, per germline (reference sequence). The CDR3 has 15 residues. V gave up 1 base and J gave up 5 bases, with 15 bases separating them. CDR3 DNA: TGTGCCTGGAGTGGTTGGGGTGGGGCGCAAAACATTCAGTACTTC. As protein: CAWSGWGGAQNIQYF. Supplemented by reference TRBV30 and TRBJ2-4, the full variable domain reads SQTIHQWPATLVQPVGSPLSLECTVEGTSNPNLYWYRQAAGRGLQLLFYSVGIGQISSEVPQNLSASRPQDRQFILSSKKLLLSDSGFYLCAWSGWGGAQNIQYFGAGTRLSVL.

CDR3 residues: CASSLVSASGSRADTQYF. The CDR3 DNA reads as TGCGCCAGCAGCTTGGTGTCGGCTAGCGGGAGCAGGGCAGATACGCAGTATTTT. The V gene is TRBV5-1, the J gene TRBJ2-3; 10 bases are shared with TRBD2. The CDR3 is 18 residues long. Per germline, CDR1 SGHRS and CDR2 YFSETQ. J was trimmed by 4 bases and V by 0 bases; bases with no gene match: 11.

In DNA form, the CDR3 reads TGCGCCAGCAGCCCTGGACAGCGCGGCACTGAAGCTTTCTTT. Translating it yields CASSPGQRGTEAFF. The rearrangement links TRBV5-1 to TRBJ1-1; possibly TRBD1 for D (6 bases). This CDR3 comprises 14 residues. Looked up from germline, CDR1 is SGHRS and CDR2 is YFSETQ. The V end lost 4 bases, the J end lost 4 bases, and 14 bases lay between the germline ends.

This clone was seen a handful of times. CDR3 loop: CAWSVAQGNQPQHF. In nucleotides, the CDR3 is TGTGCCTGGAGTGTCGCTCAGGGCAATCAGCCCCAGCATTTT. The chain employs TRBV30 and TRBJ1-5; D is unresolved. V was shortened by 0 bases and J by 2 bases, with 8 bases between the two germline ends. Germline CDR1 reads GTSNPN; CDR2 reads SVGIG (reference sequence). The CDR3 contains 14 residues.

The CDR3 spells CASSQESIGKTSYSYNEQFF. The CDR3 nucleotides read TGTGCCAGCAGCCAAGAAAGCATCGGTAAAACCTCCTATTCGTACAATGAGCAGTTCTTC. The rearrangement uses TRBV4-2 and TRBJ2-1; D unresolved. The CDR3 runs 20 residues. V was trimmed by 0 bases and J by 4 bases, leaving 25 bases between them. Germline CDR1 and CDR2: LGHNA and YNFKEQ.

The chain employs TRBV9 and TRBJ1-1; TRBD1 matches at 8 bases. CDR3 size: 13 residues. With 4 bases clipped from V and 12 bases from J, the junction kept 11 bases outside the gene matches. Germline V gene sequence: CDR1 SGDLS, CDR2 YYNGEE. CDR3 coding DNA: TGTGCCAGCAGCCTTACAGGGGGTCAAGGAACTTTCTTT. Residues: CASSLTGGQGTFF.

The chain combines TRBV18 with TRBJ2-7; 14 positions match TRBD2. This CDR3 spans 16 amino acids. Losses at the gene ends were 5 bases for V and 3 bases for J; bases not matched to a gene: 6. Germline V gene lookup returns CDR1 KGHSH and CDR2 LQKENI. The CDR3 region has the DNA TGTGCCAGCTCAGCGGGACTAGCGGGAGCCCACTACGAGCAGTACTTC. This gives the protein CASSAGLAGAHYEQYF.

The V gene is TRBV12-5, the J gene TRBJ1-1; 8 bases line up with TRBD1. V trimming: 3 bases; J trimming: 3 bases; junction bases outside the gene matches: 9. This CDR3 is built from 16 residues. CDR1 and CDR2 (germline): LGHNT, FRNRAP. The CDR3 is CASGLGQGATDTEAFF. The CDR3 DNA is TGTGCTAGTGGTTTAGGTCAGGGGGCTACGGACACTGAAGCTTTCTTT.